One sample yielded the 5 T cell receptor beta chains listed below, sequenced in a study of blood T cell repertoires in COVID-19. Profiled with immunoSEQ multiplex PCR; TCRdb holds only in-frame clones, not every one. The sample yields 170,000 or so clones, about 86% seen once. The material sequenced was peripheral blood. Source of these receptors: a man in his fifties or sixties with active or convalescent COVID-19.

J is TRBJ1-2 and V is TRBV12-3 or TRBV12-4; 7 bases match TRBD1. Trimming took 5 bases from V and 8 from J; bases not matched to a gene: 8. The CDR3 has 13 amino acids. CDR3: CASSPRDSWGYTF. CDR3 nucleotides: TGTGCCAGCAGTCCCCGGGACAGTTGGGGCTACACCTTC.

This chain uses TRBV6-6 with TRBJ1-5, with a tentative D call TRBD1 (6 bases). Trimming left V 5 bases short and J 3 bases short, with 14 bases between. The CDR3 is 15 residues long. The germline V gene has CDR1 MNHNY and CDR2 SVGAGI (reference sequence). In DNA, the CDR3 is TGTGCCAGCAGTGCCATCAGACAGGACAATCAGCCCCAGCATTTT. It encodes CASSAIRQDNQPQHF.

Only one count was recorded for this clone. The gene calls are TRBV14 and TRBJ2-1, with 12 bases aligning to TRBD2. The germline gives CDR1 SGHDN, CDR2 FVKESK. V dropped 2 bases and J dropped 4; count of bases not matched to a gene: 9. The CDR3 sequence is 18 residues long. The CDR3 coding sequence is TGTGCCAGCAGCCAACTAGCGGGAGGGCCGGGAATTTACAATGAGCAGTTCTTC. Translation gives CASSQLAGGPGIYNEQFF. The whole variable domain, remainder taken from reference TRBV14 and TRBJ2-1, is EAGVTQFPSHSVIEKGQTVTLRCDPISGHDNLYWYRRVMGKEIKFLLHFVKESKQDESGMPNNRFLAERTGGTYSTLKVQPAELEDSGVYFCASSQLAGGPGIYNEQFFGPGTRLTVL.

The chain couples TRBV12-5 to TRBJ2-1; 8 bases map to TRBD1. The germline CDR1 and CDR2 sequences are LGHNT and FRNRAP. The trim removed 4 bases at V and 6 bases at J, leaving 2 bases unmatched. The CDR3 is made up of 13 amino acids. The CDR3 sequence is CASGSDRANEQFF. CDR3 bases: TGTGCTAGTGGTTCGGACAGGGCCAATGAGCAGTTCTTC.

The chain has TRBV7-9 and TRBJ2-7; TRBD1 aligns across 10 bases. Germline CDR1 and CDR2: SEHNR and FQNEAQ (reference sequence). The CDR3 covers 15 residues. J lost 4 bases, V lost 5 bases, and 8 bases had no gene match. CDR3 residues: CASSGGQGKAYEQYF. CDR3 sequence (DNA): TGTGCCAGCAGCGGGGGACAGGGGAAGGCGTACGAGCAGTACTTC.